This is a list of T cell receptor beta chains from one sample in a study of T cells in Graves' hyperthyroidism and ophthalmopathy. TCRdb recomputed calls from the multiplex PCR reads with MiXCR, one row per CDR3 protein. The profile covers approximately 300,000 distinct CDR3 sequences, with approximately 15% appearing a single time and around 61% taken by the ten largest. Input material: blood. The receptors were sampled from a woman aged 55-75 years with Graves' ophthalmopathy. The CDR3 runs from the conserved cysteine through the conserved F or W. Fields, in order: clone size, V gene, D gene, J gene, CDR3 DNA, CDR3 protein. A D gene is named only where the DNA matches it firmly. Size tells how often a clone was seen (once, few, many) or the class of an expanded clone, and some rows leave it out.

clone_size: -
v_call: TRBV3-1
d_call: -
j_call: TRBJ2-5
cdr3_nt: TGTGCCAGCAGCCCCTCAGGAGGACCCGGGGAGACCCAGTACTTC
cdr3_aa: CASSPSGGPGETQYF

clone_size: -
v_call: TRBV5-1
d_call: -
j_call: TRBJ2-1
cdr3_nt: TGCGCCAGCAGCTCGAGGACGGGAGTTTCCTACAATGAGCAGTTCTTC
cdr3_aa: CASSSRTGVSYNEQFF

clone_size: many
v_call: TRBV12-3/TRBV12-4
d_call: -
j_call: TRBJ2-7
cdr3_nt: TGTGCCAGCAGTTTAAGCTTGGGAGCCATCTACGAGCAGTACTTC
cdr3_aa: CASSLSLGAIYEQYF

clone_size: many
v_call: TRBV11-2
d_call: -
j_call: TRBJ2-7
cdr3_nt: TGTGCCAGCAGCTTAGTTTTTCGGGGGTACTACGAGCAGTACTTC
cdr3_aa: CASSLVFRGYYEQYF

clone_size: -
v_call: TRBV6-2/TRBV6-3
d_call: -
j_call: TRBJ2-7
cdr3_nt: TGTGCCAGCACCAAGCCTGCAGGGACCTACGAGCAGTACTTC
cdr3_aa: CASTKPAGTYEQYF

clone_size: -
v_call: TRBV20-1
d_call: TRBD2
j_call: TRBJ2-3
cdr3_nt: TGCAGTGCTACTCCACTAGCGGGGGGGGTTACGCAGTATTTT
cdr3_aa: CSATPLAGGVTQYF

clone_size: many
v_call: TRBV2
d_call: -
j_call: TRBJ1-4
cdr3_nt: TGTGCCAGCAGCCCCACGCAGGGGACGGGGGAAAAACTGTTTTTT
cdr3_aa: CASSPTQGTGEKLFF

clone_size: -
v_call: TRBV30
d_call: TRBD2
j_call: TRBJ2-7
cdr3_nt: TGTGCCTGGAAGGGACTAGCGGACTACGAGCAGTACTTC
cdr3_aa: CAWKGLADYEQYF

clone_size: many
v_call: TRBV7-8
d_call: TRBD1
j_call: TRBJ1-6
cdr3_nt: TGTGCCAGCAGCTTCAGGGGACAGAAAAATTCACCCCTCCACTTT
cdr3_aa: CASSFRGQKNSPLHF

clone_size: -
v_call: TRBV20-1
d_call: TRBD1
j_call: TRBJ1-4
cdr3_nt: TGCAGTGCTAGCAGGACAGGGGCAACTAATGAAAAACTGTTTTTT
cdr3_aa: CSASRTGATNEKLFF

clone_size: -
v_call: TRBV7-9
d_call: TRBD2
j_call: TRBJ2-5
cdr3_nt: TGTGCCAGCAGCTTATCGTCGCTAGCGGGAGCGGGGGAGACCCAGTACTTC
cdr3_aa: CASSLSSLAGAGETQYF

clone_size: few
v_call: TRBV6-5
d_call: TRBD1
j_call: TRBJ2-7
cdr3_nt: TGTGCCAGCAGTTACTCGATGGGACAGGGCCACTACGAGCAGTACTTC
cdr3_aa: CASSYSMGQGHYEQYF

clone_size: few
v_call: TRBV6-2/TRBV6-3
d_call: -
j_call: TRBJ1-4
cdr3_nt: TGTGCCAGCAGTCCTCAAAACTGGGATACTAATGAAAAACTGTTTTTT
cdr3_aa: CASSPQNWDTNEKLFF

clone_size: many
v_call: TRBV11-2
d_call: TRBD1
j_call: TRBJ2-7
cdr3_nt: TGTGCCAGCAGCTCCTTCCGGGACAGGGTCGAGCAGTACTTC
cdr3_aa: CASSSFRDRVEQYF

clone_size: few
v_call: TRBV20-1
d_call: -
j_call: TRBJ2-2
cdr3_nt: TGCAGTGCTAGAACTCCGGGACCCAGGGGAAGGGAGCTGTTTTTT
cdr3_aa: CSARTPGPRGRELFF

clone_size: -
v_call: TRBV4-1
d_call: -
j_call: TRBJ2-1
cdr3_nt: TGCGCCAGCAGCCAAGGTTCGGATTCCAATGAGCAGTTCTTC
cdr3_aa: CASSQGSDSNEQFF

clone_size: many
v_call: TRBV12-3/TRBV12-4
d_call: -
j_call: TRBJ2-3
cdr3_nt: TGTGCCAGCAGTCGAACACAGGGCGAGGGGATAGATACGCAGTATTTT
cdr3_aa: CASSRTQGEGIDTQYF

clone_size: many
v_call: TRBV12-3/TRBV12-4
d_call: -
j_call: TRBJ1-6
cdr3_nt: TGTGCCAGCAGCCGGTCGGGGCCCTATAATTCACCCCTCCACTTT
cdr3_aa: CASSRSGPYNSPLHF

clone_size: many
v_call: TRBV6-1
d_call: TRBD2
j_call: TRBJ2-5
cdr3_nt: TGTGCCAGCAGAACCGGGACTAGAGTGGGAGAGACCCAGTACTTC
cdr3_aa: CASRTGTRVGETQYF

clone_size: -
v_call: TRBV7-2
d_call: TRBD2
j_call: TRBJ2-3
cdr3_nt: TGTGCCAGCAGCCCGCCCCTGTTCTTTGCCGCGGGGGGGCGCACAGATACGCAGTATTTT
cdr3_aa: CASSPPLFFAAGGRTDTQYF

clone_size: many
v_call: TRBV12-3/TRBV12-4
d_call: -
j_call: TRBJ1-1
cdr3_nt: TGTGCCAGCAGTTTAGACGGCTACACTGAAGCTTTCTTT
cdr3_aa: CASSLDGYTEAFF

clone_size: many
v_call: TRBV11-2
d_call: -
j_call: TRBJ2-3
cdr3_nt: TGTGCCAGCAGCTTAGGGGGCACCCCAGATACGCAGTATTTT
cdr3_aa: CASSLGGTPDTQYF

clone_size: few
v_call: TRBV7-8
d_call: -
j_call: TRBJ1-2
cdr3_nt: TGTGCCAGCAGCTTCGACGGCCCCTATGGCTACACCTTC
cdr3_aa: CASSFDGPYGYTF

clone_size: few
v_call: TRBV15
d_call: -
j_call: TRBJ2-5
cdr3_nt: TGTGCCACCAGACTTATCCAGACCCAGTACTTC
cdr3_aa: CATRLIQTQYF

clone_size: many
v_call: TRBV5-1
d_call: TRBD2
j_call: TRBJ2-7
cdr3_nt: TGCGCCAGCGGTTCGGGGGGGCCAACCTACGAGCAGTACTTC
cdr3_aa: CASGSGGPTYEQYF

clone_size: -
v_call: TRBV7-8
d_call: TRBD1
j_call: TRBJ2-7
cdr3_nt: TGTGCCAGCAGTATGAGGGACAGCGAGGCCTACGAGCAGCACTTC
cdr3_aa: CASSMRDSEAYEQHF

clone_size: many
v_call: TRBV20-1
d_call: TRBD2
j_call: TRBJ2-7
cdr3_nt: TGCAGTGCTAGCCATGGGACTAGCGGGGACTACGAGCAGTACTTC
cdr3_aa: CSASHGTSGDYEQYF

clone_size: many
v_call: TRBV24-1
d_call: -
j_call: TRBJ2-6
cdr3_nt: TGTGCCACCAGTGATCCCCCTCCTGGGGCCAACGTCCTGACTTTC
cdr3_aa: CATSDPPPGANVLTF

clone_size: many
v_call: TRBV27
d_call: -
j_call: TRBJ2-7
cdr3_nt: TGTGCCAGCAGTGTGGGACGGCCCTCCTACGAGCAGTACTTC
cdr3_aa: CASSVGRPSYEQYF

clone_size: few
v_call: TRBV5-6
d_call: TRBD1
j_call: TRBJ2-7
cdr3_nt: TGTGCCAGCAGGGGGGTGGGACAGGAAAAGAGGGAGCAGTACTTC
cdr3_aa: CASRGVGQEKREQYF

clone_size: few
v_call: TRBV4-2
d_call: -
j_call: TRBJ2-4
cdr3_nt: TGTGCCAGCAGCCAAGCGGGCCAGGGGACCATTCAGTACTTC
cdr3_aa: CASSQAGQGTIQYF

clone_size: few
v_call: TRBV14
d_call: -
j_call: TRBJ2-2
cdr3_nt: TGTGCCAGCAGCCAAGATCGGATCGGGGAGCTGTTTTTT
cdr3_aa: CASSQDRIGELFF

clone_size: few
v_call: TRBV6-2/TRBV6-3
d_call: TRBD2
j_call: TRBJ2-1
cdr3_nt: TGTGCCAGCAGTTACGCCCTAGGGCGGGGGGGCGCCAAGGAGCAGTTCTTC
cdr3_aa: CASSYALGRGGAKEQFF

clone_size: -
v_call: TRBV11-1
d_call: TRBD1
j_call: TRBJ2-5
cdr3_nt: TGTGCCAGCAGCGCAGGGACAGCCCAAGAGACCCAGTACTTC
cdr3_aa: CASSAGTAQETQYF

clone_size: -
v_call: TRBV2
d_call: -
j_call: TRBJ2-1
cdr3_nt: TGTGCCAGCAGTGAACAAGGGGGGGGGTCCTACAATGAGCAGTCCTTC
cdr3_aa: CASSEQGGGSYNEQSF

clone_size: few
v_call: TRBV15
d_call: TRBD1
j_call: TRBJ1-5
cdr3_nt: TGTGCCACCAGCACGGCAGGGGGGAATCAGCCCCAGCATTTT
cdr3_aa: CATSTAGGNQPQHF

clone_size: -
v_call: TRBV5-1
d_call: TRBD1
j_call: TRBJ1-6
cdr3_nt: TGCGCCAGCAGCGGACTCCGGGACAGAGAGCTTAATTCACCCCTCCACTTT
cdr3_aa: CASSGLRDRELNSPLHF

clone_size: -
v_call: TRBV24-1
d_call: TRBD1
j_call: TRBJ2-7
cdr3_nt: TGTGCCACCAGTGATTCGGGACAGGGAGGCAACGAGCAGTACTTC
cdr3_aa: CATSDSGQGGNEQYF

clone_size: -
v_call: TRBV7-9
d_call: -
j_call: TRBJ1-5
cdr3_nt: TGTGCCAGCAGCTCCCAGGGTGAAGATCAGCCCCAGCATTTT
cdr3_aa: CASSSQGEDQPQHF

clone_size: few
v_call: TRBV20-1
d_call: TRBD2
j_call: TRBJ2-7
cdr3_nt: TGCAGTGCTACCATGACTAGCGGCGTCACCTACGAGCAGTACTTC
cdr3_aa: CSATMTSGVTYEQYF

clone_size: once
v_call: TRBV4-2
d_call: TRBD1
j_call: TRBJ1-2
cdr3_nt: TGTGCCAGCAGCCCGGGGGAGGAGGGGGCAGACTATGGCTACACCTTC
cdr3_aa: CASSPGEEGADYGYTF

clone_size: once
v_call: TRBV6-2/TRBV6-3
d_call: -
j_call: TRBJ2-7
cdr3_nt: TGTGCCAGCAGTTACAGGGGGGCCCCCCACGAGCAGTACTTC
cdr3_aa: CASSYRGAPHEQYF

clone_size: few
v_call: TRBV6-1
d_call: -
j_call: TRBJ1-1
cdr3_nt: TGTGCCAGCAGTGAATATGGTACTCAGAACACTGAAGCTTTCTTT
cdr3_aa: CASSEYGTQNTEAFF

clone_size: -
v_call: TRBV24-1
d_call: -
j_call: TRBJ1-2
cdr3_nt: TGTGCCACCAGTGGTTTACTCTCCGGGTCACATGGCTACACCTTC
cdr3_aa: CATSGLLSGSHGYTF

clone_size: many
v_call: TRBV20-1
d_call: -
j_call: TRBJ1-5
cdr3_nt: TGCAGTGCTAGAGATCTAGGGTGGTCGGGGCCCCAGCATTTT
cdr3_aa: CSARDLGWSGPQHF

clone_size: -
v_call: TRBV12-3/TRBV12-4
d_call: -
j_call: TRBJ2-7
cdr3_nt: TGTGCCAGCGCCCCCACAGGGTCCTACGAGCAGTACTTC
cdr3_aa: CASAPTGSYEQYF

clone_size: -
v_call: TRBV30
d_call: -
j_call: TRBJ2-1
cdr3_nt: TGTGCCTGGAGTGTACAGTTAGACTACAATGAGCAGTTCTTC
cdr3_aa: CAWSVQLDYNEQFF

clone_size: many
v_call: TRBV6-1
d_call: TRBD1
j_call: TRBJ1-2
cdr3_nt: TGTGCCAGCAGTACTCAACCCGGGACAGGGAAGGGCTACACCTTC
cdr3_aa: CASSTQPGTGKGYTF